The 2 T cell receptor beta chains given below trace back to one sample, sequenced in a study of shared clonotypes between healthy human individuals. Profiling relied on immunoSEQ multiplex PCR, and the TCRdb table lists in-frame clones only, not all of them. The profile shows 2,500,000 or so clones, more than 90% of them singletons. Source material: naive CD4+ T cells sorted from blood. The subset: CD45RA+ positively selected. These receptors came from a man younger than 35 in good health.

The chain combines TRBV18 with TRBJ2-4; 8 bases are a match to TRBD2. The CDR3 runs to 14 residues. J was trimmed by 6 bases and V by 0 bases; bases with no gene match: 1. CDR1 and CDR2 (germline): KGHSH, LQKENI. This CDR3 reads CASSPPTSGNIQYF. CDR3 nucleotides: TGTGCCAGCTCACCACCAACTAGCGGAAACATTCAGTACTTC. The entire variable domain, with the rest obtained from reference TRBV18 and TRBJ2-4, is as follows: NAGVMQNPRHLVRRRGQEARLRCSPMKGHSHVYWYRQLPEEGLKFMVYLQKENIIDESGMPKERFSAEFPKEGPSILRIQQVVRGDSAAYFCASSPPTSGNIQYFGAGTRLSVL.

CDR3 protein: CAWSVGWEQYF. In DNA form, the CDR3 reads TGTGCCTGGAGTGTTGGGTGGGAGCAGTACTTC. The genes are TRBV30 and TRBJ2-7, with D unclear. Trimming removed 0 bases from V and 7 bases from J, with 7 bases in between. The germline V gene encodes CDR1 GTSNPN and CDR2 SVGIG (reference sequence). This CDR3 has 11 residues.